This TCR beta chain is from a study of T cell responses to AZD1222 COVID-19 vaccine. Whole-study results and caveats: Across spike, vaccine-associated CD4 TCRs were found, dominant at 160-218 and 743-854. Mostly white British, mostly female donors; authors suggested clonal diversity may be underestimated.

Germline V gene sequence: CDR1 MNHEY, CDR2 SMNVEV (reference sequence). V dropped 2 bases and J dropped 8; count of bases not matched to a gene: 8. This CDR3 comprises 14 residues. A word on this clone: Its target is unknown.

The method was immunoSEQ multiplex PCR; TCRdb's version includes in-frame clones alone and lacks a portion of them. The sample has some 190,000 clones, around 90% seen once. The receptor's source is an adult who received the AZD1222 COVID-19 vaccine. This specimen was peripheral blood, taken 28 days after the second AZD1222 dose. V is TRBV27 and J is TRBJ1-2; 7 bases line up with TRBD1. CDR3 sequence reads: CASSLLGQLGGYTF. The DNA of the CDR3 is TGTGCCAGCAGTTTACTGGGACAGCTAGGCGGCTACACCTTC.